What follows are 27 T cell receptor beta chains derived from one specimen sequenced in a study of patients and donors after allogeneic stem cell transplantation. MiXCR, applied by TCRdb to the RT-PCR reads, yields one record per CDR3 protein. The table shows 400,000 to 450,000 distinct CDR3 sequences, with 16% occurring only once. Material: blood, either unsorted or a sorted T cell fraction (not recorded which). The receptor source for this set is a human donor who was either an allogeneic HSCT recipient or a stem cell or donor lymphocyte infusion donor (not recorded which). It is not recorded whose cells these are; they may come from a transplant donor.

V usage is TRBV7-9 and J usage is TRBJ2-3, with no clear D. This CDR3 comprises 14 residues. V lost 1 base to trimming and J lost 4 bases, with 9 bases between them. CDR1 SEHNR and CDR2 FQNEAQ come from the germline V gene (reference sequence). The CDR3: CASSLVDLADTQYF. DNA of the CDR3: TGTGCCAGCAGCTTAGTAGATTTAGCAGATACGCAGTATTTT.

This clonotype was detected only a few times. The gene calls are TRBV20-1 and TRBJ2-7, with D maybe TRBD1 (6 bases). Germline V lookup: CDR1 DFQATT, CDR2 SNEGSKA (reference sequence). This CDR3 has 13 amino acids. Trimming shortened V by 5 bases and J by 6 bases, and 17 bases separated the two germline ends. The CDR3 sequence is CSAGYRVAGEQYF. The CDR3 DNA is TGCAGTGCTGGCTACAGGGTCGCGGGCGAGCAGTACTTC.

The rearrangement links TRBV6-2 or TRBV6-3 to TRBJ2-2; 7 positions agree with TRBD2. The V gene end was trimmed by 5 bases and the J gene end by 5 bases; junction bases not matched to a gene: 5. In germline, CDR1 is MNHEY, CDR2 SVGEGT. This CDR3 has 14 residues. As DNA, the CDR3 is TGTGCCAGCAGTCATTGGACTAGAACCGGGGAGCTGTTTTTT. Translating it yields CASSHWTRTGELFF.

V is TRBV5-1 and J is TRBJ2-5; 8 positions agree with TRBD1. From germline, CDR1 is SGHRS and CDR2 YFSETQ. This CDR3 has 15 residues. After removal of 3 bases from V and 2 bases from J, the junction contained 6 bases not matched to a gene. The DNA for the CDR3 is TGCGCCAGCAGCTGGGGGGACAGGCTACAAGAGACCCAGTACTTC. Residues: CASSWGDRLQETQYF.

This clonotype was observed at least ten times. The gene calls are TRBV5-1 and TRBJ2-5; D unclear. The CDR3 extends over 14 amino acids. V shed 5 bases and J shed 1 base, with 12 bases lying between them. Looked up from germline, CDR1 is SGHRS and CDR2 is YFSETQ. The CDR3 DNA is TGCGCCAGCAGTCCCCGCCGGATCCAAGAGACCCAGTACTTC. The encoded protein is CASSPRRIQETQYF.

The rearrangement links TRBV4-3 to TRBJ1-2; perhaps TRBD1 as D (5 bases). The CDR3 runs to 15 residues. Germline V gene lookup returns CDR1 LGHNA and CDR2 YSLEER. V lost 0 bases to trimming and J lost 8 bases, with 16 bases between them. As DNA, the CDR3 is TGCGCCAGCAGCCAAGACGCAGGCGCCGGGGGGGGCTACACCTTC. Protein: CASSQDAGAGGGYTF.

This rearrangement joins TRBV5-1 to TRBJ2-1; 7 nucleotides line up with TRBD2. The CDR3 is 17 amino acids. Trimming cost V 4 bases and J 5 bases; bases outside gene matches: 15. Germline V gene lookup returns CDR1 SGHRS and CDR2 YFSETQ. The CDR3 region has the DNA TGCGCCAGCAGCCAGGAACCGGGACTACAACCCAACAATGAGCAGTTCTTC. Protein product: CASSQEPGLQPNNEQFF.

This clonotype was detected ten times or more. The chain joins TRBV12-3 or TRBV12-4 to TRBJ1-1, with D unresolved. The CDR3 extends over 12 amino acids. Trimming shortened V by 3 bases and J by 5 bases, and 7 bases separated the two germline ends. The CDR3 loop is CASSFPGTEAFF. CDR3 nucleotides: TGTGCCAGCAGTTTCCCTGGGACTGAAGCTTTCTTT.

The J gene is TRBJ1-3, the V gene TRBV4-1; D uncertain. The CDR3 has 18 amino acids. Between the trimmed V and J ends, which lost 0 bases and 0 bases, there was a span of 15 bases. The germline V gene has CDR1 MGHRA and CDR2 YSYEKL. CDR3 region: CASSQDRSSAVSGNTIYF. CDR3 nucleotide sequence: TGCGCCAGCAGCCAAGATCGATCGTCAGCGGTCTCTGGAAACACCATATATTTT.

The sample holds a few counts of this clonotype. This chain connects TRBV20-1 to TRBJ2-3, with D possibly matching TRBD2 (7 bases). Germline V gene lookup returns CDR1 DFQATT and CDR2 SNEGSKA (reference sequence). The CDR3 is made up of 13 amino acids. Trimming removed 4 bases from V and 11 bases from J, with 19 bases in between. The CDR3 reads CSAIGGGGPWQYF. The CDR3 region has the DNA TGCAGTGCTATCGGTGGGGGGGGCCCGTGGCAGTATTTT.

This clonotype appeared many times. The J gene is TRBJ1-2, the V gene TRBV4-2; D is unresolved. In germline, CDR1 is LGHNA, CDR2 YNFKEQ. The V gene lost 5 bases and the J gene lost 4 bases, with 5 bases spanning the gap. This CDR3 has 11 residues. CDR3 nucleotide sequence: TGTGCCAGCAGCGAAACCTATGGCTACACCTTC. Its translation: CASSETYGYTF.

The chain combines TRBV27 with TRBJ1-1; no definite D call. This CDR3 is built from 11 residues. Germline CDR1 is MNHEY and CDR2 is SMNVEV (reference sequence). Between the trimmed V and J ends, which lost 7 bases and 1 base, there was a span of 4 bases. The CDR3 DNA is TGTGCCAGCACCCGGAACACTGAAGCTTTCTTT. This encodes CASTRNTEAFF.

This clonotype was observed at least ten times. The chain uses TRBV12-3 or TRBV12-4 and TRBJ2-7; D possibly uses TRBD1 or TRBD2 (5 bases each). There are 13 residues in the CDR3. The germline V and J ends were trimmed by 6 bases and 4 bases, with 13 bases remaining between them. The CDR3 is CASRGDGAYEQYF. CDR3 DNA sequence: TGTGCCAGCAGGGGAGACGGGGCGTACGAGCAGTACTTC.

This chain joins TRBV29-1 and TRBJ2-6; 7 nucleotides line up with TRBD1. The CDR3 loop spans 18 amino acids. CDR1 and CDR2 from the germline V gene are SQVTM and ANQGSEA. The ends lost 3 bases at V and 0 bases at J; junction bases unmatched: 11. The CDR3 DNA reads TGCAGCGTTGAGACAGGGAAGTACACTGACTCTGGGGCCAACGTCCTGACTTTC. It codes for CSVETGKYTDSGANVLTF.

V is TRBV20-1 and J is TRBJ2-3; 8 nucleotides align to TRBD2. This CDR3 has 16 residues. The J segment lost 5 bases and the V segment lost 3 bases, leaving 13 bases of the junction unmatched. From germline, CDR1 is DFQATT and CDR2 SNEGSKA (reference sequence). The chain's CDR3 is CSASPLGREEKDTQYF. For the CDR3, the DNA is TGCAGTGCTAGCCCCCTGGGGCGGGAGGAGAAAGATACGCAGTATTTT.

There are a few counts of this clonotype. The rearrangement links TRBV4-3 to TRBJ1-1, with 11 bases lining up with TRBD1. The germline gives CDR1 LGHNA, CDR2 YSLEER. The ends lost 2 bases at V and 0 bases at J; junction bases unmatched: 5. This CDR3 contains 17 residues. The CDR3 region is CASSQLGQGALNTEAFF. The DNA of the CDR3 is TGCGCCAGCAGCCAATTAGGACAGGGGGCCCTGAACACTGAAGCTTTCTTT.

J is TRBJ2-1 and V is TRBV15, with D possibly being TRBD1 (6 bases). From germline, CDR1 is LNHNV and CDR2 YYDKDF (reference sequence). The ends were cut back, 3 bases at V and 9 bases at J, with 24 bases in the middle. This CDR3 contains 17 residues. The CDR3 DNA is TGTGCCACCAGCAGCGGAAAGAGGAAAGGACAGCCTAGTGAGCAGTTCTTC. Translating it yields CATSSGKRKGQPSEQFF.

This CDR3 is CASSLGWGGDGRNTEAFF. CDR3 bases: TGTGCCAGCAGTTTAGGTTGGGGGGGCGATGGGAGGAACACTGAAGCTTTCTTT. The rearrangement joins TRBV27 to TRBJ1-1, with D possibly matching TRBD1 (6 bases). V lost 2 bases and J 1 base, leaving 20 bases between the germline ends. The CDR3 has 18 residues. Germline lookup yields CDR1 MNHEY and CDR2 SMNVEV (reference sequence).

This clonotype has only a few counts. The chain joins TRBV20-1 to TRBJ2-1, with 8 bases aligning to TRBD2. Germline values: CDR1 DFQATT, CDR2 SNEGSKA (reference sequence). Trimming at V came to 0 bases and at J to 8 bases, leaving 3 bases not matched to a gene. The CDR3 runs to 13 residues. The DNA of the CDR3 is TGCAGTGCTAGAGACGGGGGGGCCCATGAGCAGTTCTTC. Its protein product is CSARDGGAHEQFF.

This clonotype has a count of ten or more. The chain uses TRBV12-3 or TRBV12-4 and TRBJ1-2; 8 bases align to TRBD1. V shed 4 bases, J shed 4 bases, and the junction held 5 bases outside the gene matches. The CDR3 sequence is 14 residues long. The CDR3 here is CASSSGQAVYGYTF. DNA of the CDR3: TGTGCCAGCAGTTCGGGACAGGCTGTCTATGGCTACACCTTC.

Only a few counts were recorded for this clonotype. V and J are TRBV24-1 and TRBJ2-1, with 12 bases fitting TRBD2. Germline V gene data show CDR1 as KGHDR and CDR2 as SFDVKD. The CDR3 contains 16 residues. Trimming cost V 0 bases and J 4 bases; bases outside gene matches: 0. CDR3: CATSDLTSGRYNEQFF. The DNA of the CDR3 is TGTGCCACCAGTGATTTGACTAGCGGGAGGTACAATGAGCAGTTCTTC.

V usage is TRBV12-3 or TRBV12-4 and J usage is TRBJ2-6; D possibly corresponds to TRBD1 (5 bases). The CDR3 extends over 17 amino acids. V gave up 6 bases and J gave up 0 bases, with 15 bases separating them. The DNA for the CDR3 is TGTGCCAGCAGCCAGGGCCACCACAGCTCTGGGGCCAACGTCCTGACTTTC. It codes for CASSQGHHSSGANVLTF.

This clonotype has just a few counts. CDR3 sequence reads: CASSLHDRLAFGSTGELFF. In DNA, the CDR3 is TGTGCCAGCAGTTTACACGATAGATTAGCCTTCGGGTCGACCGGGGAGCTGTTTTTT. This chain links TRBV28 with TRBJ2-2; D ambiguous. In germline, CDR1 is MDHEN, CDR2 SYDVKM. There are 19 residues in the CDR3. V was clipped by 2 bases and J by 5 bases, with 24 bases between them.

This clonotype was found a few times. The chain carries TRBV24-1 and TRBJ2-3; a possible D gene is TRBD1 (5 bases). Looked up from germline, CDR1 is KGHDR and CDR2 is SFDVKD. The CDR3 is 19 amino acids. Trimming cost V 4 bases and J 7 bases, with 29 bases left between them. The CDR3 sequence is CATSDLAGGQGDLANTQYF. DNA for the CDR3: TGTGCCACCAGTGACCTCGCCGGTGGCCAGGGCGATTTGGCAAATACGCAGTATTTT.

Only a few counts were recorded for this clonotype. The chain has TRBV12-3 or TRBV12-4 and TRBJ1-1, with D tentatively TRBD1 (6 bases). CDR3 size: 15 residues. V was pared by 0 bases and J by 4 bases, with 12 bases between. This CDR3 is CASSLAGRGPTEAFF. Here the CDR3 DNA reads TGTGCCAGCAGTTTAGCTGGCAGGGGTCCCACTGAAGCTTTCTTT.

The chain carries TRBV15 and TRBJ2-3, with a weak D call TRBD2 (6 bases). Looked up from germline, CDR1 is LNHNV and CDR2 is YYDKDF (reference sequence). Trimming pared 5 bases from V and 4 bases from J, leaving 16 bases between. CDR3 length: 15 amino acids. The CDR3 protein is CATSPSQLAADTQYF. The CDR3 region has the DNA TGTGCCACCAGCCCTTCTCAACTAGCTGCAGATACGCAGTATTTT.

The table lists this clonotype with a count of one. Likely a read error: the CDR3 ends without its conserved phenylalanine or tryptophan. The chain carries TRBV11-2 and TRBJ2-3; perhaps D is TRBD1 or TRBD2 (5 bases each). Germline V lookup: CDR1 SGHAT, CDR2 FQNNGV. V was pared by 3 bases and J by 2 bases, with 12 bases between. The length of the CDR3 is 15 residues. This CDR3 is CASSFSGGNTDTQYI. In DNA form, the CDR3 reads TGTGCCAGCAGCTTTTCTGGGGGAAACACAGATACGCAGTATATT.